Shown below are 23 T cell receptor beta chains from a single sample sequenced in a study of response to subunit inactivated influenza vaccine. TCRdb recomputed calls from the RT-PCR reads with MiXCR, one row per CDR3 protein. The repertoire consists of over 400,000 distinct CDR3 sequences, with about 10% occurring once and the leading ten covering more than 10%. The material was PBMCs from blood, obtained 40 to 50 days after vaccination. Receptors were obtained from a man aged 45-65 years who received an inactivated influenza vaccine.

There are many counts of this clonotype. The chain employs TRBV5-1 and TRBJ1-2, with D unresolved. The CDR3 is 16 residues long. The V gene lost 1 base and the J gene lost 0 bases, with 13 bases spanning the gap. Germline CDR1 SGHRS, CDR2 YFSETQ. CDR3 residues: CASSLFSTAPNYGYTF. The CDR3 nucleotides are TGCGCCAGCAGCTTGTTCTCTACGGCTCCTAACTATGGCTACACCTTC.

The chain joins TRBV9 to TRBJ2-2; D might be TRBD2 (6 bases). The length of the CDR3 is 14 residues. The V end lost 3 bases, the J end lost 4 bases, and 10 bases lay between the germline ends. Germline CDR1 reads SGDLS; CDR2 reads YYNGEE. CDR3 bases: TGTGCCAGCAGCGATACGGGGGTCACCGGGGAGCTGTTTTTT. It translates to CASSDTGVTGELFF.

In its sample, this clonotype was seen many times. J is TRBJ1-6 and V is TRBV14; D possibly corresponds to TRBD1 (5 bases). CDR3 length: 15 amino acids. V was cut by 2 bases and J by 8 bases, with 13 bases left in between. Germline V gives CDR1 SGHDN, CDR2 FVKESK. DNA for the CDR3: TGTGCCAGCAGCCAAACGGCAGGGCCTTATTCACCCCTCCACTTT. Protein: CASSQTAGPYSPLHF. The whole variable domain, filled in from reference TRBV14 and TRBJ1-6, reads EAGVTQFPSHSVIEKGQTVTLRCDPISGHDNLYWYRRVMGKEIKFLLHFVKESKQDESGMPNNRFLAERTGGTYSTLKVQPAELEDSGVYFCASSQTAGPYSPLHFGNGTRLTVT.

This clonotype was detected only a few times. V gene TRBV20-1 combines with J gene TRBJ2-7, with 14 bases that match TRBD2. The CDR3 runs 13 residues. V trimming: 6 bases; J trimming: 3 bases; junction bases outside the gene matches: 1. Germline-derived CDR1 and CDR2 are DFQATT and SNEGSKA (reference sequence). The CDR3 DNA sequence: TGCAGTGCCGGACTAGCGGGAGGCTACGAGCAGTACTTC. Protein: CSAGLAGGYEQYF.

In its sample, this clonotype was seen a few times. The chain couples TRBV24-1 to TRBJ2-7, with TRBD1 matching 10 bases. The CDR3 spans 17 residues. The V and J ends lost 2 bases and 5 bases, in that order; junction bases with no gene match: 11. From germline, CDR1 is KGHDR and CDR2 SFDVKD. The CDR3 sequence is CATSDSSPGQGSHEQYF. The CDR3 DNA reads TGTGCCACCAGTGATTCCAGCCCGGGACAGGGGTCTCACGAGCAGTACTTC.

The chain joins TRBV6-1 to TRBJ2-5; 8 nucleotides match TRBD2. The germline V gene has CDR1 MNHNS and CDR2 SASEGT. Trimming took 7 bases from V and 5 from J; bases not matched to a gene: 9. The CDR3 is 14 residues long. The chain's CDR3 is CASTEPGGLETQYF. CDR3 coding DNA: TGTGCCAGCACCGAACCGGGAGGGCTGGAGACCCAGTACTTC.

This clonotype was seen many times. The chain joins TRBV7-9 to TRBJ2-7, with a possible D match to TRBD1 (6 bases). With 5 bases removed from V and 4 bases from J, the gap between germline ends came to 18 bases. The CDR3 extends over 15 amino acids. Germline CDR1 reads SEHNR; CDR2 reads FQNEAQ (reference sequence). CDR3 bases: TGTGCCAGCAGCACTACACGGGACACCAATTACGAGCAGTACTTC. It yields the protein CASSTTRDTNYEQYF.

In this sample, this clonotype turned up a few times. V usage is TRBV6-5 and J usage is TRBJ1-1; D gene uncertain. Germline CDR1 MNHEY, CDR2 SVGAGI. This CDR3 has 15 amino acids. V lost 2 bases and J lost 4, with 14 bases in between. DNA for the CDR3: TGTGCCAGCAGTTACGCCCCGGGGTTGGGCACTGAAGCTTTCTTT. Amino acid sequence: CASSYAPGLGTEAFF.

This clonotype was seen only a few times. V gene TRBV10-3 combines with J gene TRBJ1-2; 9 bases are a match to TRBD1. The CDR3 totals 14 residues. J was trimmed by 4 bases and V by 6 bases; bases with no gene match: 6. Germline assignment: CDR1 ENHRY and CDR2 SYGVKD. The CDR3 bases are TGTGCCATCAGGGGGACAGGGAGCACCTATGGCTACACCTTC. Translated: CAIRGTGSTYGYTF.

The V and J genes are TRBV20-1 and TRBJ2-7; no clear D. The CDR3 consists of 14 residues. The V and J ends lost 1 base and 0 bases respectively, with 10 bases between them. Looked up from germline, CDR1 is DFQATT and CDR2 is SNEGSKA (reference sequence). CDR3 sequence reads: CSARVMGSSYEQYF. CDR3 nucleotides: TGCAGTGCTAGAGTAATGGGAAGCTCCTACGAGCAGTACTTC.

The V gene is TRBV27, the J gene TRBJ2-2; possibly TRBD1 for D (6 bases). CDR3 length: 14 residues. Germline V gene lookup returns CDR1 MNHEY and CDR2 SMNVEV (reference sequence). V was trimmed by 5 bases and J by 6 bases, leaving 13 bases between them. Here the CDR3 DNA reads TGTGCCAGCAGTCCGACACAGGGTGCCGGGGAGCTGTTTTTT. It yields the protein CASSPTQGAGELFF.

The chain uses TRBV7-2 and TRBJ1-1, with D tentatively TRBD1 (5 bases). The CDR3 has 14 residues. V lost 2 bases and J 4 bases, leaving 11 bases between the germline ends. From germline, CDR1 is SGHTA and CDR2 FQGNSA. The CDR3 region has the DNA TGTGCCAGCAGCTTATCAGGGATGGTCACTGAAGCTTTCTTT. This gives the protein CASSLSGMVTEAFF.

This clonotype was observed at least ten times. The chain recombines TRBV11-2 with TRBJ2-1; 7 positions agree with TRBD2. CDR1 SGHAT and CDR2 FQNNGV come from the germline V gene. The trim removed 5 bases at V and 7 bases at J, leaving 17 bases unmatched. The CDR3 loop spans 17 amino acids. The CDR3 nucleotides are TGTGCCAGCAGCCTTTCTCCGGGACTAACAAATCGGAATGAGCAGTTCTTC. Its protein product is CASSLSPGLTNRNEQFF. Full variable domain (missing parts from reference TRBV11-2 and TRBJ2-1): EAGVAQSPRYKIIEKRQSVAFWCNPISGHATLYWYQQILGQGPKLLIQFQNNGVVDDSQLPKDRFSAERLKGVDSTLKIQPAKLEDSAVYLCASSLSPGLTNRNEQFFGPGTRLTVL.

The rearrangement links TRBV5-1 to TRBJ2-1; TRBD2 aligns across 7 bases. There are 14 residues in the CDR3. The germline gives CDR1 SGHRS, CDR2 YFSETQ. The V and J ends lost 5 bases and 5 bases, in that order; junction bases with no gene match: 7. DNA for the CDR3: TGCGCCAGCAGAATTGCGGGAGTTCACAATGAGCAGTTCTTC. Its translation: CASRIAGVHNEQFF.

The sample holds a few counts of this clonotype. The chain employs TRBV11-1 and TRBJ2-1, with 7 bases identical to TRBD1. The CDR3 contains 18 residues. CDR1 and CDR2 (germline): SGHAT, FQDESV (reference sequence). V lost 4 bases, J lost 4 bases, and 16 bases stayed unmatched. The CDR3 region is CASSSAGGAGVGYNEQFF. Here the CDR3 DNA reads TGTGCCAGCAGCTCAGCAGGGGGTGCGGGCGTTGGGTACAATGAGCAGTTCTTC.

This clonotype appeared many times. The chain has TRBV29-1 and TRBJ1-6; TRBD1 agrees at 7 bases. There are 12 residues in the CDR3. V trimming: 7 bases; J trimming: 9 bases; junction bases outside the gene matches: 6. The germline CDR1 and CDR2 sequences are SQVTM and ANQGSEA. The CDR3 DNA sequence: TGCAGCGAAGACAGGGAGTGTTCACCCCTCCACTTT. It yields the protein CSEDRECSPLHF.

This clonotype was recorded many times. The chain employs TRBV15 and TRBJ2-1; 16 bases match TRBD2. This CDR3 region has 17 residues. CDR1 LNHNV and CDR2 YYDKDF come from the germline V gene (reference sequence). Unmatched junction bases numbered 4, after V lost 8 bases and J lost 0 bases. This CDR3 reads CATRGTSGRVSYNEQFF. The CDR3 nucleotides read TGTGCCACCCGCGGGACTAGCGGGAGGGTCTCCTACAATGAGCAGTTCTTC.

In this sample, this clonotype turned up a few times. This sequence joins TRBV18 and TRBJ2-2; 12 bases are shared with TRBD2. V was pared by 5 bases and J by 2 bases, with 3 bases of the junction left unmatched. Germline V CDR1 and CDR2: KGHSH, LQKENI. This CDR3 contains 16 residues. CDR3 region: CASSAGLAGNTGELFF. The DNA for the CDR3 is TGTGCCAGCTCAGCCGGACTAGCGGGAAACACCGGGGAGCTGTTTTTT.

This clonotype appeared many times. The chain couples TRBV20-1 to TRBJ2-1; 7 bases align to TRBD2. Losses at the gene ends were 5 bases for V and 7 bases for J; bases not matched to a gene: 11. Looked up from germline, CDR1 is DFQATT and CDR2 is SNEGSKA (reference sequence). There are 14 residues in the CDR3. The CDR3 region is CSAFVSGLRNEQFF. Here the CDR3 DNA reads TGCAGTGCTTTTGTTAGCGGGTTGAGGAATGAGCAGTTCTTC.

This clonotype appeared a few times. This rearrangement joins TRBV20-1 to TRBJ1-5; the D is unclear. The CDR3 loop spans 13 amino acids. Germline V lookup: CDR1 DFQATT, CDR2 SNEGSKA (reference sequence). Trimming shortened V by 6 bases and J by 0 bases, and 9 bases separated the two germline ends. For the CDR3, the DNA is TGCAGTGCCAACCCAGGTAGCAATCAGCCCCAGCATTTT. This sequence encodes CSANPGSNQPQHF.

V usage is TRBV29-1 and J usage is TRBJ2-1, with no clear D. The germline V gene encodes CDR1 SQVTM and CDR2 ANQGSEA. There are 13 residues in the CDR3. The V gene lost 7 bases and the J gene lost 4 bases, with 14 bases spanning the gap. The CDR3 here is CSAGGRSYNEQFF. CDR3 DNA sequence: TGCAGCGCCGGCGGCAGGTCTTACAATGAGCAGTTCTTC.

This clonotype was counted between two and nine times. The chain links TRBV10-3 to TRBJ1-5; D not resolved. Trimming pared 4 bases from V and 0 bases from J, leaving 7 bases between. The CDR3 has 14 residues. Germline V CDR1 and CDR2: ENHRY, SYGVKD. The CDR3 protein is CAISGTHSNQPQHF. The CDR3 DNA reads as TGTGCCATCAGTGGGACCCATAGCAATCAGCCCCAGCATTTT.

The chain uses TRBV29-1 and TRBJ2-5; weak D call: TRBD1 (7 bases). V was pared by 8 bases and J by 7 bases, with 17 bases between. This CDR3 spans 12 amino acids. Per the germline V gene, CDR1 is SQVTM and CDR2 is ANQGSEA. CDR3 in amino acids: CSITGTAGTQYF. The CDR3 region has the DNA TGCAGCATAACAGGGACAGCGGGGACCCAGTACTTC.